The sample holds a few counts of the clone carrying this TCR beta chain. Data came from immunoSEQ multiplex PCR; TCRdb stores just in-frame clones and leaves some out. The sample contains approximately 34,000 clones, around 85% of which appear only once. This sample is drawn from a study of blood T cell repertoires in COVID-19. V shed 6 bases and J shed 3 bases, with 6 bases lying between them. Germline V gene lookup returns CDR1 KGHSH and CDR2 LQKENI. This CDR3 has 12 amino acids. What was sequenced was peripheral blood. The rearrangement uses TRBV18 and TRBJ2-1; D not resolved. The clonotype originates from a man between 65 and 85 years old with COVID-19, enrolled during active disease. In nucleotides, the CDR3 is TGTGCCAGCTCTCCCGTCTACAATGAGCAGTTCTTC. It codes for CASSPVYNEQFF.